The rows below give T cell receptor beta chains drawn from one sample of a study of shared clonotypes between healthy human individuals. Libraries were prepared by immunoSEQ multiplex PCR; TCRdb keeps only in-frame clonotypes and omits some of them. This table holds millions of clones, around nine tenths found once. The specimen sequenced was naive CD4+ T cells sorted from blood. The receptors stem from a man between 18 and 29 years old in good health. Both conserved end residues are part of each CDR3. Each record gives: CDR3 protein, CDR3 DNA, clone size, V gene, D gene, J gene. A D gene is named only where the DNA matches it firmly. The listing skips clone size in some rows; elsewhere it reads once, few, many or a size class.

cdr3_aa: CAFTDSGNTIYF; cdr3_nt: TGTGCCTTCACGGACTCTGGAAACACCATATATTTT; clone_size: -; v_call: TRBV30; d_call: -; j_call: TRBJ1-3
cdr3_aa: CASSEVGSTDTQYF; cdr3_nt: TGTGCCAGCAGTGAGGTGGGCAGCACAGATACGCAGTATTTT; clone_size: -; v_call: TRBV25-1; d_call: -; j_call: TRBJ2-3
cdr3_aa: CAAGRLNTEAFF; cdr3_nt: TGTGCAGCAGGACGGTTGAACACTGAAGCTTTCTTT; clone_size: -; v_call: TRBV30; d_call: -; j_call: TRBJ1-1
cdr3_aa: CASSEVASREQFF; cdr3_nt: TGCGCCAGCAGTGAGGTAGCTAGTCGGGAGCAGTTCTTC; clone_size: -; v_call: TRBV10-2; d_call: -; j_call: TRBJ2-1
cdr3_aa: CASSRGGSSSYEQYF; cdr3_nt: TGTGCCAGCAGCCGCGGGGGGTCGAGCTCCTACGAGCAGTACTTC; clone_size: -; v_call: TRBV7-2; d_call: TRBD2; j_call: TRBJ2-7
cdr3_aa: CASSRTSGRGDTQYF; cdr3_nt: TGTGCCAGCAGCCGAACTAGCGGGAGAGGAGATACGCAGTATTTT; clone_size: -; v_call: TRBV7-8; d_call: TRBD2; j_call: TRBJ2-3
cdr3_aa: CASSPGRRETQYF; cdr3_nt: TGTGCCAGCAGCCCCGGTCGGCGAGAGACCCAGTACTTC; clone_size: -; v_call: TRBV7-2; d_call: -; j_call: TRBJ2-5
cdr3_aa: CASIPGTSGNNEQFF; cdr3_nt: TGCGCCAGCATCCCCGGGACTAGCGGGAACAATGAGCAGTTCTTC; clone_size: -; v_call: TRBV23-1; d_call: TRBD2; j_call: TRBJ2-1
cdr3_aa: CASSVASGSYNEQFF; cdr3_nt: TGTGCCAGTAGTGTGGCTAGCGGGTCCTACAATGAGCAGTTCTTC; clone_size: -; v_call: TRBV19; d_call: TRBD2; j_call: TRBJ2-1
cdr3_aa: CASSLIGTGSNQPQHF; cdr3_nt: TGTGCCAGCAGTTTAATAGGGACAGGGAGCAATCAGCCCCAGCATTTT; clone_size: -; v_call: TRBV28; d_call: TRBD1; j_call: TRBJ1-5
cdr3_aa: CASSFGDRSTDTQYF; cdr3_nt: TGTGCCAGCAGCTTCGGGGACAGATCGACAGATACGCAGTATTTT; clone_size: -; v_call: TRBV5-4; d_call: TRBD1; j_call: TRBJ2-3
cdr3_aa: CASSLGSSSYNEQFF; cdr3_nt: TGTGCCAGCAGCTTAGGCAGTAGCTCCTACAATGAGCAGTTCTTC; clone_size: -; v_call: TRBV11-1; d_call: -; j_call: TRBJ2-1
cdr3_aa: CASSEYYYPSSYNEQFF; cdr3_nt: TGTGCCAGCAGTGAATACTACTACCCAAGCTCCTACAATGAGCAGTTCTTC; clone_size: -; v_call: TRBV2; d_call: -; j_call: TRBJ2-1
cdr3_aa: CASSYQGHGNTIYF; cdr3_nt: TGTGCCAGCAGTTATCAGGGGCATGGAAACACCATATATTTT; clone_size: -; v_call: TRBV28; d_call: -; j_call: TRBJ1-3
cdr3_aa: CASSEAQPQHF; cdr3_nt: TGTGCCAGCAGTGAAGCCCAGCCCCAGCATTTT; clone_size: once; v_call: TRBV6-1; d_call: -; j_call: TRBJ1-5
cdr3_aa: CASSSSGTSVETQYF; cdr3_nt: TGCGCCAGCAGCTCGTCCGGGACTAGCGTTGAGACCCAGTACTTC; clone_size: -; v_call: TRBV5-1; d_call: TRBD2; j_call: TRBJ2-5
cdr3_aa: CASSPTGSQYF; cdr3_nt: TGTGCCAGCAGCCCAACAGGGTCCCAGTACTTC; clone_size: -; v_call: TRBV21-1; d_call: -; j_call: TRBJ2-5
cdr3_aa: CAWSLEGAQPQHF; cdr3_nt: TGTGCCTGGAGTTTGGAGGGGGCCCAGCCCCAGCATTTT; clone_size: -; v_call: TRBV30; d_call: TRBD1; j_call: TRBJ1-5
cdr3_aa: CASSFSSSSTDTQYF; cdr3_nt: TGTGCCAGCAGCTTCAGCAGCTCAAGCACAGATACGCAGTATTTT; clone_size: -; v_call: TRBV7-9; d_call: -; j_call: TRBJ2-3
cdr3_aa: CASSESEVESRGYTF; cdr3_nt: TGTGCCAGCAGTGAATCGGAGGTAGAGAGCCGTGGCTACACCTTC; clone_size: once; v_call: TRBV6-1; d_call: -; j_call: TRBJ1-2
cdr3_aa: CASSLQTSGGELFF; cdr3_nt: TGTGCCAGCAGCCTCCAGACTAGCGGGGGGGAGCTGTTTTTT; clone_size: -; v_call: TRBV11-2; d_call: TRBD2; j_call: TRBJ2-2
cdr3_aa: CASSSRTGGTNEQYF; cdr3_nt: TGCGCCAGCAGCTCCCGGACAGGGGGGACGAACGAGCAGTACTTC; clone_size: -; v_call: TRBV5-1; d_call: TRBD1; j_call: TRBJ2-7
cdr3_aa: CASSQGYEQYF; cdr3_nt: TGTGCCAGCTCACAGGGTTACGAGCAGTACTTC; clone_size: few; v_call: TRBV18; d_call: -; j_call: TRBJ2-7
cdr3_aa: CASSSGQTFLVEQYF; cdr3_nt: TGTGCCAGCAGCTCGGGACAGACGTTTCTAGTCGAGCAGTACTTC; clone_size: once; v_call: TRBV5-6; d_call: TRBD1; j_call: TRBJ2-7
cdr3_aa: CASSRRGQGAGNQPQHF; cdr3_nt: TGTGCCAGCAGTCGGAGGGGACAGGGGGCTGGCAATCAGCCCCAGCATTTT; clone_size: -; v_call: TRBV5-6; d_call: TRBD1; j_call: TRBJ1-5
cdr3_aa: CASSPTQSLSGANVLTF; cdr3_nt: TGTGCCAGTAGCCCGACCCAGTCCCTCTCTGGGGCCAACGTCCTGACTTTC; clone_size: -; v_call: TRBV19; d_call: -; j_call: TRBJ2-6
cdr3_aa: CASSLGAGGVGNTIYF; cdr3_nt: TGTGCCAGCAGCTTAGGGGCAGGGGGCGTTGGAAACACCATATATTTT; clone_size: -; v_call: TRBV11-2; d_call: TRBD1; j_call: TRBJ1-3
cdr3_aa: CAWRGTANTEAFF; cdr3_nt: TGTGCCTGGAGAGGGACCGCGAACACTGAAGCTTTCTTT; clone_size: -; v_call: TRBV30; d_call: -; j_call: TRBJ1-1
cdr3_aa: CAWSHWYGYTF; cdr3_nt: TGTGCCTGGAGCCACTGGTATGGCTACACCTTC; clone_size: -; v_call: TRBV30; d_call: -; j_call: TRBJ1-2
cdr3_aa: CASSLNGVYNEQFF; cdr3_nt: TGCGCCAGCAGCTTGAATGGCGTCTACAATGAGCAGTTCTTC; clone_size: -; v_call: TRBV5-1; d_call: -; j_call: TRBJ2-1
cdr3_aa: CASKTPIGLSYEQYF; cdr3_nt: TGTGCTAGTAAAACCCCTATCGGGCTTTCCTACGAGCAGTACTTC; clone_size: -; v_call: TRBV12-5; d_call: -; j_call: TRBJ2-7
cdr3_aa: CSVEGSSHIYNEQFF; cdr3_nt: TGCAGCGTTGAGGGTAGCAGCCACATTTACAATGAGCAGTTCTTC; clone_size: -; v_call: TRBV29-1; d_call: -; j_call: TRBJ2-1
cdr3_aa: CASSLLSYEQYF; cdr3_nt: TGTGCCAGCAGTTTATTGTCCTACGAGCAGTACTTC; clone_size: -; v_call: TRBV28; d_call: -; j_call: TRBJ2-7
cdr3_aa: CASSQGQGWNTEAFF; cdr3_nt: TGTGCCAGCAGCCAGGGACAGGGGTGGAACACTGAAGCTTTCTTT; clone_size: few; v_call: TRBV14; d_call: TRBD1; j_call: TRBJ1-1
cdr3_aa: CASSRVGGRTDTQYF; cdr3_nt: TGTGCCAGCAGTCGCGTAGGCGGGCGTACAGATACGCAGTATTTT; clone_size: -; v_call: TRBV6-5; d_call: -; j_call: TRBJ2-3
cdr3_aa: CASSDRGDTEAFF; cdr3_nt: TGTGCCAGCAGTGACAGGGGTGACACTGAAGCTTTCTTT; clone_size: -; v_call: TRBV6-6; d_call: TRBD1; j_call: TRBJ1-1
cdr3_aa: CASSLMTGSSYNSPLHF; cdr3_nt: TGCGCCAGCAGCTTAATGACAGGGAGCTCCTATAATTCACCCCTCCACTTT; clone_size: -; v_call: TRBV5-1; d_call: TRBD1; j_call: TRBJ1-6
cdr3_aa: CASSTTGKDQPQHF; cdr3_nt: TGTGCCAGCTCAACGACAGGGAAGGATCAGCCCCAGCATTTT; clone_size: -; v_call: TRBV18; d_call: TRBD1; j_call: TRBJ1-5
cdr3_aa: CASSPSAGSSYEQYF; cdr3_nt: TGTGCCAGCTCACCCTCGGCAGGGAGCTCCTACGAGCAGTACTTC; clone_size: -; v_call: TRBV18; d_call: -; j_call: TRBJ2-7
cdr3_aa: CASSDSFYEQYF; cdr3_nt: TGTGCCAGCAGCGACTCATTCTACGAGCAGTACTTC; clone_size: -; v_call: TRBV11-2; d_call: -; j_call: TRBJ2-7
cdr3_aa: CASRMGAGASTDTQYF; cdr3_nt: TGCGCCAGCAGGATGGGAGCGGGGGCAAGCACAGATACGCAGTATTTT; clone_size: -; v_call: TRBV5-1; d_call: TRBD2; j_call: TRBJ2-3
cdr3_aa: CASSTGLAGEADTQYF; cdr3_nt: TGCGCCAGCAGCACAGGCCTTGCGGGGGAGGCAGATACGCAGTATTTT; clone_size: -; v_call: TRBV5-1; d_call: TRBD2; j_call: TRBJ2-3
cdr3_aa: CASSIVPGHLGGYQPQHF; cdr3_nt: TGTGCCAGTAGTATAGTTCCCGGACACCTCGGAGGATATCAGCCCCAGCATTTT; clone_size: -; v_call: TRBV19; d_call: -; j_call: TRBJ1-5
cdr3_aa: CASSYLAGVSEQYF; cdr3_nt: TGTGCCAGCAGTTACCTAGCGGGAGTTTCGGAGCAGTACTTC; clone_size: -; v_call: TRBV6-5; d_call: TRBD2; j_call: TRBJ2-7
cdr3_aa: CASSLVQGGGNTIYF; cdr3_nt: TGTGCCAGCAGCTTAGTACAGGGAGGCGGAAACACCATATATTTT; clone_size: -; v_call: TRBV11-1; d_call: -; j_call: TRBJ1-3
cdr3_aa: CAWSVGTGWGTQYF; cdr3_nt: TGTGCCTGGAGTGTAGGTACCGGGTGGGGGACCCAGTACTTC; clone_size: -; v_call: TRBV30; d_call: -; j_call: TRBJ2-5
cdr3_aa: CASSFQGGTGELFF; cdr3_nt: TGTGCCAGCAGCTTCCAGGGGGGCACCGGGGAGCTGTTTTTT; clone_size: -; v_call: TRBV11-3; d_call: -; j_call: TRBJ2-2
cdr3_aa: CASSSSTPGNEQFF; cdr3_nt: TGTGCCAGCAGCTCTAGTACCCCCGGCAATGAGCAGTTCTTC; clone_size: -; v_call: TRBV5-6; d_call: -; j_call: TRBJ2-1
cdr3_aa: CASSDSPRGNQPQHF; cdr3_nt: TGTGCCAGCAGTGACAGCCCTAGGGGCAATCAGCCCCAGCATTTT; clone_size: -; v_call: TRBV2; d_call: -; j_call: TRBJ1-5
cdr3_aa: CASSLARTDIEKLFF; cdr3_nt: TGTGCCAGCAGCTTGGCCCGGACAGACATTGAAAAACTGTTTTTT; clone_size: -; v_call: TRBV5-5; d_call: -; j_call: TRBJ1-4
cdr3_aa: CATQTGASGPYEQYF; cdr3_nt: TGTGCCACTCAAACAGGGGCTAGCGGTCCCTACGAGCAGTACTTC; clone_size: once; v_call: TRBV28; d_call: -; j_call: TRBJ2-7
cdr3_aa: CASSWTSGGPSTDTQYF; cdr3_nt: TGTGCCAGCAGTTGGACTAGCGGGGGCCCTAGCACAGATACGCAGTATTTT; clone_size: -; v_call: TRBV28; d_call: TRBD2; j_call: TRBJ2-3
cdr3_aa: CASSLRQDYGYTF; cdr3_nt: TGTGCCAGCAGCCTACGACAGGACTATGGCTACACCTTC; clone_size: once; v_call: TRBV7-2; d_call: -; j_call: TRBJ1-2
cdr3_aa: CASSWGWDTQYF; cdr3_nt: TGTGCCAGCAGCTGGGGGTGGGATACGCAGTATTTT; clone_size: -; v_call: TRBV5-6; d_call: -; j_call: TRBJ2-3